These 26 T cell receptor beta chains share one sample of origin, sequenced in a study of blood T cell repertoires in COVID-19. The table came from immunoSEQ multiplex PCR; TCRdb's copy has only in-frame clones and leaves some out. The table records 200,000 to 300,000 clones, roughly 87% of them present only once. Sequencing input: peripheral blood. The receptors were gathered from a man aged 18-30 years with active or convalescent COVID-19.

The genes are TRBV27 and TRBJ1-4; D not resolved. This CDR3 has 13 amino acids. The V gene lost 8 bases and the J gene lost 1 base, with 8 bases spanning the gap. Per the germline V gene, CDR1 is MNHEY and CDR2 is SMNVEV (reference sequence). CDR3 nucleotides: TGTGCCAGCTCCGGTGGAACTAATGAAAAACTGTTTTTT. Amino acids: CASSGGTNEKLFF.

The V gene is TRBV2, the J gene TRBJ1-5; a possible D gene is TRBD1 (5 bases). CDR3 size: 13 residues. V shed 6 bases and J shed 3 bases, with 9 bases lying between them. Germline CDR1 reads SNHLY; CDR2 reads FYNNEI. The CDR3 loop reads CASRGVLNQPQHF. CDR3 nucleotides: TGTGCCAGCAGAGGGGTACTCAATCAGCCCCAGCATTTT. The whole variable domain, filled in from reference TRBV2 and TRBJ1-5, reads EPEVTQTPSHQVTQMGQEVILRCVPISNHLYFYWYRQILGQKVEFLVSFYNNEISEKSEIFDDQFSVERPDGSNFTLKIRSTKLEDSAMYFCASRGVLNQPQHFGDGTRLSIL.

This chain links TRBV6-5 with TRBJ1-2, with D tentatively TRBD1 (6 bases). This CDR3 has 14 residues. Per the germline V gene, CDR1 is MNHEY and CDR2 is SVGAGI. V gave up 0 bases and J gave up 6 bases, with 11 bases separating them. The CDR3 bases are TGTGCCAGCAGTTACTCGGGGGGGCGGAATGGCTACACCTTC. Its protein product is CASSYSGGRNGYTF.

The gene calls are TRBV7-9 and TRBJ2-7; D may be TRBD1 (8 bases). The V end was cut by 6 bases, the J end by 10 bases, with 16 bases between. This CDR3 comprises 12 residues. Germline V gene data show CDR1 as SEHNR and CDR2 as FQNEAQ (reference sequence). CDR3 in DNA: TGTGCCAGCAGTTATGGACAGGGACTACAGTACTTC. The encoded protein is CASSYGQGLQYF.

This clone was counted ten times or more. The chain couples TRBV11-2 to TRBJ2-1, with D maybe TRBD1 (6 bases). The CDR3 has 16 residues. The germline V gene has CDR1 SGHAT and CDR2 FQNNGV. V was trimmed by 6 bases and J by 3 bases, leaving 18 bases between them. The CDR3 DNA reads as TGTGCCAGCAGGCCACCAGGGACAAGTGTCTACAATGAGCAGTTCTTC. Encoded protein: CASRPPGTSVYNEQFF.

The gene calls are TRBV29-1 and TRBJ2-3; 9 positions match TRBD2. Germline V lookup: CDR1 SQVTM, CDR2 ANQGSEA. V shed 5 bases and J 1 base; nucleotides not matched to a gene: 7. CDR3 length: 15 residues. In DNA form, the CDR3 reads TGCAGCGTTTTTGAAGCGGGGGGTGGCACAGATACGCAGTATTTT. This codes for CSVFEAGGGTDTQYF.

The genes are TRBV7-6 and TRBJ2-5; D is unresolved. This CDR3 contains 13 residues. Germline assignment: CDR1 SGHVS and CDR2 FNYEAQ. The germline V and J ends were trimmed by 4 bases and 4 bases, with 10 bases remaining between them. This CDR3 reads CASSSLLRETQYF. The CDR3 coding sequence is TGTGCCAGCAGCTCACTTCTAAGAGAGACCCAGTACTTC.

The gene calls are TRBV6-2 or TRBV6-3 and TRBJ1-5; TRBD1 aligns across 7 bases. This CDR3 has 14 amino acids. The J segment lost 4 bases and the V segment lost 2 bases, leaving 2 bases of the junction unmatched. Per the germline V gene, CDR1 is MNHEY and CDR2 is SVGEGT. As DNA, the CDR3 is TGTGCCAGCAGTTACGCCAGGGGGAATCAGCCCCAGCATTTT. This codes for CASSYARGNQPQHF.

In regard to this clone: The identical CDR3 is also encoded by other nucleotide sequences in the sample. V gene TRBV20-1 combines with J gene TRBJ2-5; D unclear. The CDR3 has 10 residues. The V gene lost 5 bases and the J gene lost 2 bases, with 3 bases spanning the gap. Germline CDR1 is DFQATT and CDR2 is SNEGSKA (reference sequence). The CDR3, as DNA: TGCAGTGCTCGTCAAGAGACCCAGTACTTC. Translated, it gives CSARQETQYF.

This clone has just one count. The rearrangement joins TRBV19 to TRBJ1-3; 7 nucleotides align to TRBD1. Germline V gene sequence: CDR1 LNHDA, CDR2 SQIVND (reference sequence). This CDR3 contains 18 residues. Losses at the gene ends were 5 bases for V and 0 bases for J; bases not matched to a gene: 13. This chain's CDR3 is CASSPGPWTGASGNTIYF. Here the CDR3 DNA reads TGTGCCAGTAGTCCCGGACCCTGGACAGGAGCCTCTGGAAACACCATATATTTT.

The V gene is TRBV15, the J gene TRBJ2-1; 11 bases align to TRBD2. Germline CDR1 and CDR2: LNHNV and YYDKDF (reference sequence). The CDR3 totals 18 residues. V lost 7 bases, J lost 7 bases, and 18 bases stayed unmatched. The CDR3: CATTIQHLAGGPSNEQFF. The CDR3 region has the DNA TGTGCCACCACCATACAACATTTAGCGGGAGGGCCGAGTAATGAGCAGTTCTTC.

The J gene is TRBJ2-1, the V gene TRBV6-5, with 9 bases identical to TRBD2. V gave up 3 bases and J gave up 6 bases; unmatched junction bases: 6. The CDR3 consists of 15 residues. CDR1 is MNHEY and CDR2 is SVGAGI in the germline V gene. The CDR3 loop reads CASSYGLALSNEQFF. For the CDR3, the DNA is TGTGCCAGCAGTTATGGACTAGCGTTGAGCAATGAGCAGTTCTTC.

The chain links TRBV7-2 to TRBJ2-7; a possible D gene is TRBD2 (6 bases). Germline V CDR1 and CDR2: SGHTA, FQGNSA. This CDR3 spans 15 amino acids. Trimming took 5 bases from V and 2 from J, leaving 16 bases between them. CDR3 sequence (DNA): TGTGCCAGCAGCGCAATGCGGGGAAACACCTACGAGCAGTACTTC. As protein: CASSAMRGNTYEQYF.

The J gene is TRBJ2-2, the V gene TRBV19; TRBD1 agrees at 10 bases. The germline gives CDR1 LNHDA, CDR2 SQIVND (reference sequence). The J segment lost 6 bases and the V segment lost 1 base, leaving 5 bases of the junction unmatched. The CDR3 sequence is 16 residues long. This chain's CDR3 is CASSIVGTGDPGELFF. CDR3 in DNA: TGTGCCAGTAGTATAGTCGGGACAGGGGATCCCGGGGAGCTGTTTTTT.

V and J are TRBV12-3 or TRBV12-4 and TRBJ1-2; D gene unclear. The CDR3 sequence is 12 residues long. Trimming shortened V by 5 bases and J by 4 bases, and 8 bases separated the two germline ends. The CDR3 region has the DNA TGTGCCAGCAGTCTGGACTTCTATGGCTACACCTTC. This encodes CASSLDFYGYTF.

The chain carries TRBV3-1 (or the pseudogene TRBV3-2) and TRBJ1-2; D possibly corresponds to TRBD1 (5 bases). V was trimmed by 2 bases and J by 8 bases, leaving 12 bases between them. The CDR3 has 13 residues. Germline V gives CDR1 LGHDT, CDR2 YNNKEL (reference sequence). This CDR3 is CASSQQGPEGYTF. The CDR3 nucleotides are TGTGCCAGCAGCCAACAGGGCCCCGAGGGCTACACCTTC.

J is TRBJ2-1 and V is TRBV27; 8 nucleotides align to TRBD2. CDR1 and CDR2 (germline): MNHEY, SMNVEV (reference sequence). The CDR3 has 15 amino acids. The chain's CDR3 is CASSQRESSYNEQFF. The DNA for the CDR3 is TGTGCTAGCTCACAGCGGGAGAGCTCCTACAATGAGCAGTTCTTC.

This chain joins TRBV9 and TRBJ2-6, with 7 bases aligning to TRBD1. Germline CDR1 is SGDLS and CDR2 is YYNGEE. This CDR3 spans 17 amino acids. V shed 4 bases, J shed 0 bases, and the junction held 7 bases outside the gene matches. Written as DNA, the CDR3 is TGTGCCAGCAGCAGAGGACAGGAGAGCTCTGGGGCCAACGTCCTGACTTTC. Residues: CASSRGQESSGANVLTF.

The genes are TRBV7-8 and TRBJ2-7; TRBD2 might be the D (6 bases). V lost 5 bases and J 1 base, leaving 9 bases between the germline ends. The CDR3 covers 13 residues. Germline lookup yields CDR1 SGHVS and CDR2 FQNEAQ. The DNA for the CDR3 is TGTGCCAGCAGCCGTAGCGGATCCTACGAGCAGTACTTC. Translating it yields CASSRSGSYEQYF.

The CDR3 protein is CASSFGTGKTLYGYTF. CDR3 DNA: TGCGCCAGCAGCTTCGGGACAGGGAAAACACTCTATGGCTACACCTTC. The V call is TRBV5-1, the J call TRBJ1-2; TRBD1 matches 9 bases. V lost 2 bases and J lost 4; bases outside the gene matches: 9. The CDR3 has 16 residues. Germline V gene data show CDR1 as SGHRS and CDR2 as YFSETQ.

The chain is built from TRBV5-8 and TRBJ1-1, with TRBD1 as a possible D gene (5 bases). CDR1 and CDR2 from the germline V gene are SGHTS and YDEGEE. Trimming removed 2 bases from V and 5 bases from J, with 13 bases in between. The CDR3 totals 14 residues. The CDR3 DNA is TGTGCCAGCAGCTTAAGGGGCCTCGGAACTGAAGCTTTCTTT. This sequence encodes CASSLRGLGTEAFF.

In nucleotides, the CDR3 is TGTGCCAGCAGCTTAAAGTACAGGGCGGGGGCCTACGAGCAGTACTTC. Translating gives CASSLKYRAGAYEQYF. V gene TRBV11-1 combines with J gene TRBJ2-7; tentative D call: TRBD2 (7 bases). The germline V and J ends were trimmed by 2 bases and 2 bases, with 16 bases remaining between them. Per germline, CDR1 SGHAT and CDR2 FQDESV (reference sequence). The CDR3 is made up of 16 amino acids.

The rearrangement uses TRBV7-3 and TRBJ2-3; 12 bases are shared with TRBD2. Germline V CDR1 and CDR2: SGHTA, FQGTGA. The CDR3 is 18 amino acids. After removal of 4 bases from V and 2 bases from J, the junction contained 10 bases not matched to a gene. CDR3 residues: CASSSGLAGRVPTDTQYF. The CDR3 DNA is TGTGCCAGCAGCTCCGGACTAGCGGGGAGGGTTCCCACAGATACGCAGTATTTT.

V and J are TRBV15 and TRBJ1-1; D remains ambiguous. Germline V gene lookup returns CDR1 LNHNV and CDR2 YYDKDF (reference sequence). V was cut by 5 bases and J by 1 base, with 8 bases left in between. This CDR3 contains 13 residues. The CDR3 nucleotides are TGTGCCACCAGCTTTCCAAAGAACACTGAAGCTTTCTTT. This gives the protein CATSFPKNTEAFF.

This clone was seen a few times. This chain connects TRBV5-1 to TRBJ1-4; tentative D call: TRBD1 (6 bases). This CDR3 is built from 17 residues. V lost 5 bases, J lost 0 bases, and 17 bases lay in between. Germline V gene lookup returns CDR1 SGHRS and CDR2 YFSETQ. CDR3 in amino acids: CASRAGVRQATNEKLFF. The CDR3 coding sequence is TGCGCCAGCAGGGCTGGGGTTCGACAGGCAACTAATGAAAAACTGTTTTTT. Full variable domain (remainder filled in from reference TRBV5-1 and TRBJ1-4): KAGVTQTPRYLIKTRGQQVTLSCSPISGHRSVSWYQQTPGQGLQFLFEYFSETQRNKGNFPGRFSGRQFSNSRSEMNVSTLELGDSALYLCASRAGVRQATNEKLFFGSGTQLSVL.

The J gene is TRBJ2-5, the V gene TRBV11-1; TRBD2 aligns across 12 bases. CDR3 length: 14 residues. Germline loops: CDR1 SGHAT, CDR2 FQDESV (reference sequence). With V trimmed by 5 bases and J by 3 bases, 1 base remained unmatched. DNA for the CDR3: TGTGCCAGCAGCCGACTAGCGGGAGAAGAGACCCAGTACTTC. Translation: CASSRLAGEETQYF.